Sequencing of this TCR beta chain was carried out in a study of T cells in severe cutaneous drug reactions. At the level of the study: Recruitment ran 2011 to 2018 in Taiwan, Thailand and a European registry. Overall study findings and caveats: A public TCRbeta CDR3 appeared in all seven CBZ-SJS/TEN blister samples, averaging approximately 13%.

The donors had carbamazepine-induced Stevens-Johnson syndrome or toxic epidermal necrolysis. Libraries were made by iRepertoire multiplex PCR with TCR subtype-specific primers for bulk and single-cell sequencing. Multiplex PCR targeting V, D and J genes made bulk TCR beta libraries. Each sample contributed roughly 85-500 ng of RNA for bulk libraries. TCRdb reprocessed the multiplex PCR reads and keeps a single row for each CDR3 protein, giving no DNA. The sample table includes more than 6,500 distinct CDR3 sequences. CDR1 MDHEN and CDR2 SYDVKM come from the germline V gene. This CDR3 has 17 residues. As for this clonotype: Its matching antigen is unknown.

The sequence came from a human donor with toxic epidermal necrolysis, a severe cutaneous drug reaction. Material: cells from a skin blister. The chain carries TRBV28 and TRBJ2-1; checking the TCRdb D call of TRBD1 is not possible without DNA. This CDR3 reads CASSLPPDGSAYNEQFF.